This T cell receptor (beta chain) appears in the sequencing data of a study of cytomegalovirus exposure and HLA in healthy donors. Broader study findings: Among TCR beta chains, those listed as cytomegalovirus-associated numbered approximately 150. A later analysis showed that HLA-associated TCR beta chains had undergone more clonal expansion than equally common others. Being indistinguishable, some V segments were excluded, TRBV6-2 and TRBV6-3 among them.

In nominal health when sampled, donors likely had unrecorded immune exposures nonetheless. PCR employed 60 Vbeta and 13 Jbeta primers. TCRdb's table, derived via immunoSEQ multiplex PCR, lists solely in-frame clones and lacks some. The sample carries some 120,000 clones, over 65% recorded once. This clone appeared a single time. Antigen: not known. Germline V gene lookup returns CDR1 LNHDA and CDR2 SQIVND (reference sequence). V lost 6 bases to trimming and J lost 1 base; unmatched junction nucleotides: 4. This CDR3 spans 14 amino acids. The sequenced material came from PBMCs. The source of this sequence is a man between 18 and 35 years old in good health and CMV-seronegative. The rearrangement joins TRBV19 to TRBJ2-7; TRBD1 agrees at 9 bases. The chain's CDR3 is CASRRQGGSYEQYF. The CDR3 nucleotides are TGTGCCAGTAGACGACAGGGGGGATCCTACGAGCAGTACTTC. The variable domain in full, with the rest retrieved from reference TRBV19 and TRBJ2-7, is DGGITQSPKYLFRKEGQNVTLSCEQNLNHDAMYWYRQDPGQGLRLIYYSQIVNDFQKGDIAEGYSVSREKKESFPLTVTSAQKNPTAFYLCASRRQGGSYEQYFGPGTRLTVT.